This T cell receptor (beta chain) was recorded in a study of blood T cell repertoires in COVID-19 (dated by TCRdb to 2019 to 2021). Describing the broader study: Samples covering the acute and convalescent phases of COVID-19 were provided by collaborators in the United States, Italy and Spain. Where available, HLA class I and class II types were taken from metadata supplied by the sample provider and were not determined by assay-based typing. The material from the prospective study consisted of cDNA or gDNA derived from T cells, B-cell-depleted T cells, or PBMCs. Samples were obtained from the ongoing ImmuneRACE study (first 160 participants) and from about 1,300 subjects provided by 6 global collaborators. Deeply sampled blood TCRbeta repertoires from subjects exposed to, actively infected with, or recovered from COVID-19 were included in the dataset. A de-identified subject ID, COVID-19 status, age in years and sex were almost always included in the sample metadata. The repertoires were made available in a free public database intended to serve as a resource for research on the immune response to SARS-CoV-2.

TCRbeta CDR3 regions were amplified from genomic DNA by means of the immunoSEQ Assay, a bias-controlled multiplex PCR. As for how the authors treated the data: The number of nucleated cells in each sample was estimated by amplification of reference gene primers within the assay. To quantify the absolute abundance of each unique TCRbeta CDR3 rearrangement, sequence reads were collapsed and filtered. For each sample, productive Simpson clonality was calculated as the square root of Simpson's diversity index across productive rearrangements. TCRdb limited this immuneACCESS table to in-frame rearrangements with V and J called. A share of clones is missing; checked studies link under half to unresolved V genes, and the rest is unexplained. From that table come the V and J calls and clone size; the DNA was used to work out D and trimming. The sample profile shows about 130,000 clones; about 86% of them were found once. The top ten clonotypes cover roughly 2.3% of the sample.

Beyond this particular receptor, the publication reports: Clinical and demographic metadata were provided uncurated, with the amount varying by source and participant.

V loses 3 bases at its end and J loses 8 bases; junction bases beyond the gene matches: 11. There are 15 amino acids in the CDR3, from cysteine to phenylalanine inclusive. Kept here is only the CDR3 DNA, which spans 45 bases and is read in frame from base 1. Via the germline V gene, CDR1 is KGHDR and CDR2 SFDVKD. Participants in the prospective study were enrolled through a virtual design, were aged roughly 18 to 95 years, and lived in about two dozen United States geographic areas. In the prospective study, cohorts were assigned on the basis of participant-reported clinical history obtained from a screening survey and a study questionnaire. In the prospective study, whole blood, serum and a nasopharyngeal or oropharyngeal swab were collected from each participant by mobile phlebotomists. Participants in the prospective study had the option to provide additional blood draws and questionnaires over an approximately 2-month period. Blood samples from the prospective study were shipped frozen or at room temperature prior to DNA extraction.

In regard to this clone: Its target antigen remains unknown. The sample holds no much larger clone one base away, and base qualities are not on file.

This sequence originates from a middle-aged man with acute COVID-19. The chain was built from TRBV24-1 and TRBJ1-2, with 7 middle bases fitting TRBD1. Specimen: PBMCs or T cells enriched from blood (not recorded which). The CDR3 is CATSDVNRGGPGYTF. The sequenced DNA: TGTGCCACCAGTGATGTAAACAGGGGAGGCCCGGGCTACACCTTC.